The 10 T cell receptor beta chains below come from one sample, sequenced in a study of T cell repertoires in aging, cancer and after chemotherapy. The template was genomic DNA from peripheral blood, not RNA. Multiplex touch-down PCR with TRB-A/B primers amplified rearranged V-D-J TRB sequences. Each CDR3 protein is one row after TCRdb ran MiXCR on the multiplex PCR reads. This sample has over 900 distinct CDR3 sequences; approximately 15% occur once, and the top ten carry 8.5% to 9%. The sequenced sample was blood. The receptors were gathered from a human donor with a solid tumor.

This clonotype is labeled as large. The chain uses TRBV6-2 or TRBV6-3 and TRBJ2-6; D is unresolved. The CDR3 is 15 residues long. V was shortened by 7 bases and J by 0 bases, with 10 bases between the two germline ends. Germline V gives CDR1 MNHEY, CDR2 SVGEGT. CDR3 region: CASTYGGSGANVLTF. The CDR3 DNA sequence: TGTGCCAGCACCTACGGCGGCTCTGGGGCCAACGTCCTGACTTTC.

This clonotype is large within its sample. This chain connects TRBV20-1 to TRBJ1-2; D might be TRBD1 (6 bases). V was shortened by 0 bases and J by 4 bases, with 12 bases between the two germline ends. CDR3 length equals 14 residues. From germline, CDR1 is DFQATT and CDR2 SNEGSKA (reference sequence). CDR3 protein: CSARDRRGAYGYTF. CDR3 bases: TGCAGTGCTAGAGATCGTCGGGGGGCCTATGGCTACACCTTC.

Comment on this clonotype: This clone may be a read error of a much larger clone one base away. A read error is likely, as this CDR3 ends without the conserved phenylalanine or tryptophan. The DNA is omitted, as the CDR3 cannot be located on it reliably, and the CDR3 follows TCRdb's listing. J is TRBJ2-1 and V is TRBV7-9; the listed D gene, TRBD2, was not tested against the DNA. The CDR3 contains 16 residues when both ends are counted. Germline CDR1 SEHNR, CDR2 FQNEAQ (reference sequence). The CDR3 region is CASSLTSGPSYNEQFL.

This clonotype is classed as large. CDR3 amino acids: CASTEGQPSYGYTF. The CDR3, as DNA: TGTGCCAGCACGGAGGGACAGCCGTCCTATGGCTACACCTTC. V and J are TRBV11-2 and TRBJ1-2; TRBD1 agrees at 7 bases. Unmatched junction bases numbered 9, after V lost 7 bases and J lost 4 bases. The CDR3 runs to 14 residues. Germline-derived CDR1 and CDR2 are SGHAT and FQNNGV.

The gene calls are TRBV6-5 and TRBJ2-5; TRBD2 matches 11 bases. The V and J ends lost 5 bases and 4 bases, in that order; junction bases with no gene match: 3. The germline CDR1 and CDR2 sequences are MNHEY and SVGAGI. The CDR3 runs 14 residues. Here the CDR3 DNA reads TGTGCCAGCAGTCGAGGACTAGCGGGAGAGACCCAGTACTTC. It codes for CASSRGLAGETQYF.

This clonotype is deemed large (0.1 to 1%). The chain's CDR3 is CASSPSGNVYNEQFF. DNA of the CDR3: TGTGCCAGTAGTCCTAGCGGGAATGTATACAATGAGCAGTTCTTC. The chain employs TRBV19 and TRBJ2-1, with 9 bases fitting TRBD2. V lost 5 bases and J lost 4; bases outside the gene matches: 6. CDR1 is LNHDA and CDR2 is SQIVND in the germline V gene (reference sequence). The CDR3 runs 15 residues.

This clonotype is large (0.1 to 1%) within its sample. V gene TRBV6-2 or TRBV6-3 combines with J gene TRBJ2-7; D is perhaps TRBD1 or TRBD2 (5 bases each). This CDR3 has 17 amino acids. Trimming left V 2 bases short and J 1 base short, with 18 bases between. Per germline, CDR1 MNHEY and CDR2 SVGEGT. The CDR3 DNA follows: TGTGCCAGCAGTTACCCTCTGAGGGGCGTTGGTTCCTACGAGCAGTACTTC. Residues: CASSYPLRGVGSYEQYF.

By sample fraction, this clonotype is large. J is TRBJ2-7 and V is TRBV7-2; 10 bases line up with TRBD2. The CDR3 has 15 residues. Trimming cost V 2 bases and J 6 bases; bases outside gene matches: 7. Germline assignment: CDR1 SGHTA and CDR2 FQGNSA. Written as DNA, the CDR3 is TGTGCCAGCAGCTTACATCTAGCGGGAGCAGGCGAGCAGTACTTC. Translation: CASSLHLAGAGEQYF.

In its sample, this clonotype ranks as large. This chain links TRBV30 with TRBJ1-6, with 7 bases fitting TRBD1. V gave up 0 bases and J gave up 3 bases; unmatched junction bases: 2. From germline, CDR1 is GTSNPN and CDR2 SVGIG (reference sequence). The length of the CDR3 is 15 residues. CDR3 amino acids: CAWSVSGGYNSPLHF. The CDR3 DNA sequence: TGTGCCTGGAGTGTTTCAGGGGGCTATAATTCACCCCTCCACTTT. The full variable domain, completed using reference TRBV30 and TRBJ1-6, is SQTIHQWPATLVQPVGSPLSLECTVEGTSNPNLYWYRQAAGRGLQLLFYSVGIGQISSEVPQNLSASRPQDRQFILSSKKLLLSDSGFYLCAWSVSGGYNSPLHFGNGTRLTVT.

This clonotype is categorized as medium-sized. The V and J genes are TRBV27 and TRBJ2-1; 10 bases line up with TRBD2. The CDR3 spans 15 residues. Germline V gene sequence: CDR1 MNHEY, CDR2 SMNVEV (reference sequence). J lost 7 bases, V lost 0 bases, and 3 bases had no gene match. Here the CDR3 reads CASSLSGLATNEQFF. CDR3 bases: TGTGCCAGCAGTTTATCGGGACTAGCGACGAATGAGCAGTTCTTC.